Below, 21 T cell receptor beta chains from the same sample are listed, as sequenced in a study of blood T cell repertoires in COVID-19 (dated by TCRdb to 2018 to 2020). The method behind the library was the immunoSEQ multiplex PCR assay. TCRdb stores this immuneACCESS table with in-frame sequences only. Part of the clones is absent; in the studies checked, under half of the shortfall reflects unresolved V genes, and no reason is known for the rest. This sample is represented by 350,000 to 450,000 clones; roughly 90% of them were singletons. Just over 0.85% of the sample is in the top ten clones. The source material was PBMCs or T cells enriched from blood (not recorded which). These receptors came from a woman in her forties who had been exposed to COVID-19.

This clone was observed a few times. The chain carries TRBV10-1 and TRBJ2-5; TRBD2 matches at 7 bases. Germline V gene data show CDR1 as WNHNN and CDR2 as SYGVQD (reference sequence). After removal of 6 bases from V and 4 bases from J, the junction contained 5 bases not matched to a gene. The CDR3 is made up of 13 amino acids. Written as DNA, the CDR3 is TGCGCCAGCAGCCCCGGACTAGGAGAGACCCAGTACTTC. Its protein product is CASSPGLGETQYF.

V gene TRBV6-6 combines with J gene TRBJ2-2, with 10 bases matching TRBD2. Germline V gene data show CDR1 as MNHNY and CDR2 as SVGAGI (reference sequence). V shed 5 bases and J 0 bases; nucleotides not matched to a gene: 3. There are 16 residues in the CDR3. CDR3 protein: CASSPTSGANTGELFF. CDR3 in DNA: TGTGCCAGCAGTCCTACTAGCGGGGCGAACACCGGGGAGCTGTTTTTT.

The chain combines TRBV1 with TRBJ1-1; the table's D call TRBD1 went unverified against the DNA. TRBV1 is a pseudogene locus. This CDR3 comprises 16 residues. This CDR3 is CTSSRRDRDLNTEAFF. The CDR3 DNA reads as TGCACCAGCAGCCGCAGGGACAGGGACTTGAACACTGAAGCTTTCTTT.

The chain links TRBV6-2 or TRBV6-3 to TRBJ1-2; 7 bases match TRBD1. The CDR3 covers 14 residues. Germline V gene sequence: CDR1 MNHEY, CDR2 SVGEGT. Losses at the gene ends were 3 bases for V and 1 base for J; bases not matched to a gene: 2. The CDR3 DNA follows: TGTGCCAGCAGTTATGGACAGGTTAACTATGGCTACACCTTC. Its translation: CASSYGQVNYGYTF.

The count of this clone is one. The limits of the CDR3 on the DNA are not certain, so only TCRdb's listed CDR3 is given. The chain is built from TRBV6-5 and TRBJ1-1. A total of 12 residues make up the CDR3, ends included. Germline V gene sequence: CDR1 MNHEY, CDR2 SVGAGI. CDR3 protein: CASILGGVEAFF.

With respect to this clone: Other DNA sequences in this specimen translate into the identical CDR3. The gene calls are TRBV5-1 and TRBJ1-1; a possible D gene is TRBD1 (5 bases). From germline, CDR1 is SGHRS and CDR2 YFSETQ. The V end lost 1 base, the J end lost 4 bases, and 5 bases lay between the germline ends. The CDR3 covers 12 residues. The CDR3 region has the DNA TGCGCCAGCAGCTTGAGGGGCACTGAAGCTTTCTTT. Its translation is CASSLRGTEAFF.

The rearrangement joins TRBV7-8 to TRBJ2-5; TRBD1 matches 8 bases. V lost 5 bases, J lost 4 bases, and 3 bases stayed unmatched. Germline CDR1 is SGHVS and CDR2 is FQNEAQ. CDR3 length: 13 amino acids. CDR3 DNA: TGTGCCAGCAGCCGCGGACAGGGAGAGACCCAGTACTTC. The encoded protein is CASSRGQGETQYF.

This clone was counted a few times. This chain connects TRBV9 to TRBJ1-1; D is ambiguous. The germline V gene encodes CDR1 SGDLS and CDR2 YYNGEE. There are 12 residues in the CDR3. V shed 4 bases and J shed 3 bases, with 7 bases lying between them. The CDR3 DNA is TGTGCCAGCAGCACCCGGGACACTGAAGCTTTCTTT. It translates to CASSTRDTEAFF. Complete variable domain (other parts from reference TRBV9 and TRBJ1-1): DSGVTQTPKHLITATGQRVTLRCSPRSGDLSVYWYQQSLDQGLQFLIQYYNGEERAKGNILERFSAQQFPDLHSELNLSSLELGDSALYFCASSTRDTEAFFGQGTRLTVV.

The V gene is TRBV9, the J gene TRBJ1-5; D is perhaps TRBD1 (6 bases). CDR1 and CDR2 from the germline V gene are SGDLS and YYNGEE. The CDR3 is 13 residues long. V was shortened by 0 bases and J by 6 bases, with 7 bases between the two germline ends. In DNA, the CDR3 is TGTGCCAGCAGCGTAGAGGGGGTTCAGCCCCAGCATTTT. Encoded protein: CASSVEGVQPQHF. The full variable domain, completed using reference TRBV9 and TRBJ1-5, is DSGVTQTPKHLITATGQRVTLRCSPRSGDLSVYWYQQSLDQGLQFLIQYYNGEERAKGNILERFSAQQFPDLHSELNLSSLELGDSALYFCASSVEGVQPQHFGDGTRLSIL.

The chain uses TRBV6-1 and TRBJ2-7; the D gene is possibly TRBD1 (6 bases). The CDR3 loop spans 15 amino acids. V lost 1 base and J lost 2, with 12 bases in between. The germline CDR1 and CDR2 sequences are MNHNS and SASEGT. The CDR3 region has the DNA TGTGCCAGCAGTGAAGAGGTTGCAGGGGCCTACGAGCAGTACTTC. Its translation is CASSEEVAGAYEQYF.

The CDR3 protein is CASSRGGAISTEAFF. The CDR3 coding sequence is TGTGCCAGTAGTAGGGGAGGGGCGATAAGCACTGAAGCTTTCTTT. This chain joins TRBV19 and TRBJ1-1; TRBD1 might be the D (5 bases). Between the trimmed V and J ends, which lost 4 bases and 4 bases, there was a span of 16 bases. The CDR3 has 15 residues. Germline CDR1 is LNHDA and CDR2 is SQIVND (reference sequence). The variable domain in full, with the rest retrieved from reference TRBV19 and TRBJ1-1, is DGGITQSPKYLFRKEGQNVTLSCEQNLNHDAMYWYRQDPGQGLRLIYYSQIVNDFQKGDIAEGYSVSREKKESFPLTVTSAQKNPTAFYLCASSRGGAISTEAFFGQGTRLTVV.

The chain carries TRBV5-4 and TRBJ2-7; D possibly corresponds to TRBD1 (5 bases). Trimming removed 0 bases at V and 3 bases at J, with 10 bases between. This CDR3 is built from 14 residues. The germline V gene has CDR1 SGHNT and CDR2 YYREEE (reference sequence). This chain's CDR3 is CASSLGTGNYEQYF. CDR3 bases: TGTGCCAGCAGCTTGGGAACAGGAAACTACGAGCAGTACTTC.

V gene TRBV11-3 combines with J gene TRBJ2-5; no reliable D call. V was pared by 0 bases and J by 5 bases, with 7 bases between. CDR1 is SGHNT, CDR2 YENEEA, per germline. The CDR3 is made up of 13 amino acids. The CDR3 reads CASSLDVPETQYF. The CDR3 DNA sequence: TGTGCCAGCAGCTTAGACGTCCCGGAGACCCAGTACTTC.

This rearrangement joins TRBV6-2 or TRBV6-3 to TRBJ2-1; 9 bases fit TRBD2. Germline CDR1 reads MNHEY; CDR2 reads SVGEGT. With 0 bases clipped from V and 13 bases from J, the junction kept 22 bases outside the gene matches. The length of the CDR3 is 19 residues. CDR3 sequence reads: CASSYSVAPGTGKREAQFF. CDR3 DNA sequence: TGTGCCAGCAGTTACTCGGTTGCCCCCGGTACAGGGAAGCGGGAGGCCCAGTTCTTC.

The count of this clone is one. V is TRBV12-3 or TRBV12-4 and J is TRBJ1-2; D might be TRBD1 (6 bases). The CDR3 sequence is 13 residues long. The V end was cut by 5 bases, the J end by 8 bases, with 15 bases between. The CDR3 nucleotides read TGTGCCAGCAGTCCCCAACAGGGTTTCGGCTACACCTTC. It is translated as CASSPQQGFGYTF.

The genes are TRBV14 and TRBJ1-2; D unclear. This CDR3 comprises 15 residues. The V end was cut by 0 bases, the J end by 4 bases, with 12 bases between. CDR1 is SGHDN and CDR2 is FVKESK in the germline V gene. CDR3 in DNA: TGTGCCAGCAGCCAAGATTTGGGCCCGTTCTATGGCTACACCTTC. This gives the protein CASSQDLGPFYGYTF.

The CDR3 reads CAWSSLAGRGQPQHF. In nucleotides, the CDR3 is TGTGCCTGGAGTTCATTGGCGGGGCGGGGTCAGCCCCAGCATTTT. The chain links TRBV30 to TRBJ1-5, with D tentatively TRBD1 (5 bases). The CDR3 covers 15 residues. V gave up 2 bases and J gave up 6 bases, with 17 bases separating them. The germline gives CDR1 GTSNPN, CDR2 SVGIG (reference sequence).

V and J are TRBV30 and TRBJ1-5; the match to TRBD1 covers 7 bases. With V trimmed by 2 bases and J by 3 bases, 7 bases remained unmatched. The CDR3 is made up of 15 amino acids. Germline V gene sequence: CDR1 GTSNPN, CDR2 SVGIG (reference sequence). The CDR3 coding sequence is TGTGCCTGGAGTTCCCCGGGACAGTACAATCAGCCCCAGCATTTT. Translated: CAWSSPGQYNQPQHF. The full variable domain, in which reference TRBV30 and TRBJ1-5 provide the parts outside the CDR3, is SQTIHQWPATLVQPVGSPLSLECTVEGTSNPNLYWYRQAAGRGLQLLFYSVGIGQISSEVPQNLSASRPQDRQFILSSKKLLLSDSGFYLCAWSSPGQYNQPQHFGDGTRLSIL.

This clone was seen only a few times. V gene TRBV27 combines with J gene TRBJ1-3; 7 nucleotides match TRBD1. Unmatched junction bases numbered 4, after V lost 5 bases and J lost 0 bases. Looked up from germline, CDR1 is MNHEY and CDR2 is SMNVEV (reference sequence). CDR3 length equals 15 residues. This CDR3 is CASSVQGTSGNTIYF. The CDR3 DNA follows: TGTGCCAGCAGTGTACAGGGGACCTCTGGAAACACCATATATTTT.

This clone was observed a single time. V and J are TRBV7-2 and TRBJ1-2; tentatively, D is TRBD1 (5 bases). V was cut by 1 base and J by 4 bases, with 13 bases left in between. Germline CDR1 reads SGHTA; CDR2 reads FQGNSA. This CDR3 contains 15 residues. CDR3 in amino acids: CASSLDFQGSYGYTF. CDR3 nucleotides: TGTGCCAGCAGCTTAGACTTTCAGGGCTCCTATGGCTACACCTTC.

V and J are TRBV27 and TRBJ1-5; 8 positions agree with TRBD1. V lost 4 bases, J lost 4 bases, and 3 bases stayed unmatched. CDR3 length equals 14 residues. Germline V CDR1 and CDR2: MNHEY, SMNVEV (reference sequence). The CDR3 nucleotides are TGTGCCAGCAGTTCAGGGGGCGCGAATCAGCCCCAGCATTTT. This sequence encodes CASSSGGANQPQHF.